Shown below are 9 T cell receptor beta chains from a single sample sequenced in a study of regulatory T cells in long-lasting Graves disease. Both iRepertoire HTBI primers and Arm-PCR of CDR3 regions were used to build the TCR beta libraries. Each CDR3 protein gets one entry after TCRdb re-called the multiplex PCR reads with MiXCR. The sample includes more than 300,000 distinct CDR3 sequences, roughly 15% of them seen just once. Time point meaning: newly diagnosed GD, antithyroid drugs for less than 3 months. Making the TCR library involved RNA that had been extracted from PBMCs. The sample was also reused in another study, on T cells in Graves' hyperthyroidism and ophthalmopathy.

The sample here was peripheral blood mononuclear cells (PBMCs), taken at new diagnosis, from a patient treated with antithyroid drugs. The source of these receptors is a woman aged 18-29 years with Graves disease.

This clonotype turned up a few times. The J gene is TRBJ2-2, the V gene TRBV7-2, with D unresolved. The CDR3 has 15 amino acids. Trimming cost V 2 bases and J 0 bases, with 7 bases left between them. The V gene's germline CDR1 is SGHTA and CDR2 FQGNSA. This CDR3 reads CASSLRHANTGELFF. The CDR3 nucleotides read TGTGCCAGCAGCTTAAGGCACGCGAACACCGGGGAGCTGTTTTTT.

The chain is built from TRBV11-2 and TRBJ1-4; TRBD1 aligns across 7 bases. This CDR3 spans 17 amino acids. Germline CDR1 is SGHAT and CDR2 is FQNNGV. J lost 4 bases, V lost 1 base, and 9 bases had no gene match. In nucleotides, the CDR3 is TGTGCCAGCAGCTTAGTTGCGCGAGGGACAGTTAATGAAAAACTGTTTTTT. As protein: CASSLVARGTVNEKLFF.

The table lists this clonotype with many counts. The gene calls are TRBV7-6 and TRBJ2-1, with 7 positions matching TRBD1. The CDR3 runs 15 residues. Losses at the gene ends were 5 bases for V and 8 bases for J; bases not matched to a gene: 12. Germline V gene data show CDR1 as SGHVS and CDR2 as FNYEAQ. The CDR3 DNA reads TGTGCCAGCAGCGCAGCCTACAGGGGTGGCTATGAGCAGTTCTTC. This sequence encodes CASSAAYRGGYEQFF.

This clonotype showed up just a few times. J is TRBJ1-4 and V is TRBV4-1, with TRBD1 identical over 10 bases. This CDR3 has 15 residues. Germline V lookup: CDR1 MGHRA, CDR2 YSYEKL. J lost 8 bases, V lost 4 bases, and 7 bases had no gene match. CDR3 protein: CASSPIGTGDEKLFF. The CDR3 DNA sequence: TGCGCCAGCAGCCCGATCGGGACAGGGGACGAAAAACTGTTTTTT.

The chain is built from TRBV19 and TRBJ1-2, with D perhaps TRBD1 (5 bases). Trimming pared 3 bases from V and 2 bases from J, leaving 10 bases between. Germline CDR1 LNHDA, CDR2 SQIVND (reference sequence). The CDR3 consists of 14 residues. CDR3 coding DNA: TGTGCCAGTAGTATTTCCGGGGCCAACTATGGCTACACCTTC. Translating it yields CASSISGANYGYTF.

The chain recombines TRBV7-9 with TRBJ2-1; D gene ambiguous. The CDR3 contains 13 residues. V lost 2 bases to trimming and J lost 10 bases, with 12 bases between them. Germline V lookup: CDR1 SEHNR, CDR2 FQNEAQ (reference sequence). For the CDR3, the DNA is TGTGCCAGCAGCTTATCCCTCGCTGGGGAGCAGTTCTTC. Protein sequence: CASSLSLAGEQFF. The full variable domain, in which reference TRBV7-9 and TRBJ2-1 provide the parts outside the CDR3, is DTGVSQNPRHKITKRGQNVTFRCDPISEHNRLYWYRQTLGQGPEFLTYFQNEAQLEKSRLLSDRFSAERPKGSFSTLEIQRTEQGDSAMYLCASSLSLAGEQFFGPGTRLTVL.

In its sample, this clonotype was seen many times. The V gene is TRBV20-1, the J gene TRBJ2-7; D not certain. The CDR3 loop spans 15 amino acids. Germline CDR1 is DFQATT and CDR2 is SNEGSKA (reference sequence). The V gene lost 3 bases and the J gene lost 2 bases, with 17 bases spanning the gap. The CDR3 sequence is CSARFQVENTYEQYF. The CDR3 bases are TGCAGTGCTAGGTTTCAGGTGGAAAATACCTACGAGCAGTACTTC.

This clonotype was picked up many times. J is TRBJ2-2 and V is TRBV30; the D gene is possibly TRBD1 (6 bases). Germline V gene sequence: CDR1 GTSNPN, CDR2 SVGIG (reference sequence). The CDR3 runs to 15 residues. V lost 0 bases and J 3 bases, leaving 11 bases between the germline ends. CDR3 loop: CAWSVQGKDTGELFF. The CDR3 coding sequence is TGTGCCTGGAGTGTCCAGGGGAAGGACACCGGGGAGCTGTTTTTT.

This clonotype was picked up many times. The chain carries TRBV7-8 and TRBJ2-7; D assignment may be TRBD1 or TRBD2 (5 bases each). The CDR3 is 14 amino acids. The germline V gene has CDR1 SGHVS and CDR2 FQNEAQ. V was trimmed by 5 bases and J by 4 bases, leaving 15 bases between them. CDR3 sequence (DNA): TGTGCCAGCAGCCTGGGACCGCTAGAATACGAGCAGTACTTC. It encodes CASSLGPLEYEQYF. Filled out from reference TRBV7-8 and TRBJ2-7, the complete variable domain reads GAGVSQSPRYKVAKRGQDVALRCDPISGHVSLFWYQQALGQGPEFLTYFQNEAQLDKSGLPSDRFFAERPEGSVSTLKIQRTQQEDSAVYLCASSLGPLEYEQYFGPGTRLTVT.